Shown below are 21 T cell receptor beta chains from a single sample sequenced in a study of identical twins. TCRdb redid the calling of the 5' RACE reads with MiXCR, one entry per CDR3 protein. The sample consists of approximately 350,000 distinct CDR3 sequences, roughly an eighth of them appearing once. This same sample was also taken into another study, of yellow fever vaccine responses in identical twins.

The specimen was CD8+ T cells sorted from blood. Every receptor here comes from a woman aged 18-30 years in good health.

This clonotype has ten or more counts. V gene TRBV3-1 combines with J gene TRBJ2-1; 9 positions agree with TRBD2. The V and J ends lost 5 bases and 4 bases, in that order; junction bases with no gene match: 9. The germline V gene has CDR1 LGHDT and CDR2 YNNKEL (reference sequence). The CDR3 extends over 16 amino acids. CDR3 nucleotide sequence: TGTGCCAGCAGCGCTAGCGGGACATCAGTTTACAATGAGCAGTTCTTC. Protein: CASSASGTSVYNEQFF.

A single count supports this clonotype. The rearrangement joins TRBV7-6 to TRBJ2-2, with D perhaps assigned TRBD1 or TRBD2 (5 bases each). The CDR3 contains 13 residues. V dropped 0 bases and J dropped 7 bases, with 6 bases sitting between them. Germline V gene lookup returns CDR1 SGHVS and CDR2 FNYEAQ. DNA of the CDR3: TGTGCCAGCAGCTTAGCGGGGGACGGGGAGCTGTTTTTT. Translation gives CASSLAGDGELFF.

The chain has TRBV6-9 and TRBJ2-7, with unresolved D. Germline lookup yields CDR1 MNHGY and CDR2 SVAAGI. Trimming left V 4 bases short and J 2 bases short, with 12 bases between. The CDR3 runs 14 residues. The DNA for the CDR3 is TGTGCCAGCAGTTTGCATCTCGTCCCCTACGAGCAGTACGTC. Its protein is CASSLHLVPYEQYV.

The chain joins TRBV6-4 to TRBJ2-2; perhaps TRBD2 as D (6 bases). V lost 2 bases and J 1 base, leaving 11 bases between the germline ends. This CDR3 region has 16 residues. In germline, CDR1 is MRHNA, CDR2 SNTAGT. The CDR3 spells CASSDGDSGNTGELFF. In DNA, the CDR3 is TGTGCCAGCAGTGACGGTGATAGCGGGAACACCGGGGAGCTGTTTTTT.

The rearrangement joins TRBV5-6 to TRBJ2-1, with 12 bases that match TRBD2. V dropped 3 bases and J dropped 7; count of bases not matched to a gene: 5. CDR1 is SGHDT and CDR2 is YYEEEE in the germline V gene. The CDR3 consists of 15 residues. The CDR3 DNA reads TGTGCCAGCAGCTACCTAGCGGGGGGGCGAAATGAGCAGTTCTTC. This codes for CASSYLAGGRNEQFF.

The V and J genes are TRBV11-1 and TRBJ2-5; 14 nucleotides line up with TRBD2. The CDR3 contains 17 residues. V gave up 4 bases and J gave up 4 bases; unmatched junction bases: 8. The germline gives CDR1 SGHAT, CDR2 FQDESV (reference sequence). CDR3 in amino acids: CASSSGLAGVFVETQYF. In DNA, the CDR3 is TGTGCCAGCAGCTCGGGACTAGCGGGAGTCTTCGTAGAGACCCAGTACTTC.

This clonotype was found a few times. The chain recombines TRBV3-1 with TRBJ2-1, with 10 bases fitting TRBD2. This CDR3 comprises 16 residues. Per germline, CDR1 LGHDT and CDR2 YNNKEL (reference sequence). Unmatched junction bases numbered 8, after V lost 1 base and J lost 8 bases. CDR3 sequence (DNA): TGTGCCAGCAGCCAAGGTGGTACTAGCGGGACGGATGAGCAGTTCTTC. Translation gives CASSQGGTSGTDEQFF.

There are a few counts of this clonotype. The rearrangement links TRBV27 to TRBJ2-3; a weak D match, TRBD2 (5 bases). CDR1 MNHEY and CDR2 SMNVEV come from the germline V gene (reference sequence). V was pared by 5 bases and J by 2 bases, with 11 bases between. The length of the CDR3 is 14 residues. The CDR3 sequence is CASSKGAPTDTQYF. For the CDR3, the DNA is TGTGCCAGCAGTAAGGGAGCGCCCACAGATACGCAGTATTTT.

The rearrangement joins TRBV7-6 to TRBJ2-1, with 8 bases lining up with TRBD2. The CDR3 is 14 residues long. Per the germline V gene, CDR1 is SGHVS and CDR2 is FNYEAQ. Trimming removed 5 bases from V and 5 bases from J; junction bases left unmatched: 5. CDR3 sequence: CASSPRLANNEQFF. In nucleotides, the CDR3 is TGTGCCAGCAGCCCCCGACTAGCGAACAATGAGCAGTTCTTC. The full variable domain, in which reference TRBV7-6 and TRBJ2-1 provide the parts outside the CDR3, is GAGVSQSPRYKVTKRGQDVALRCDPISGHVSLYWYRQALGQGPEFLTYFNYEAQQDKSGLPNDRFSAERPEGSISTLTIQRTEQRDSAMYRCASSPRLANNEQFFGPGTRLTVL.

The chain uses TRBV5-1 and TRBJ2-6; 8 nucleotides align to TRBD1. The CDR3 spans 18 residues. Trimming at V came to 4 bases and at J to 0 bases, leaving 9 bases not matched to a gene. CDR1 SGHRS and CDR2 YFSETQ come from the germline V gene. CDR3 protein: CASSQDRGPRSGANVLTF. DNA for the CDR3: TGCGCCAGCAGCCAAGACAGGGGTCCCCGCTCTGGGGCCAACGTCCTGACTTTC.

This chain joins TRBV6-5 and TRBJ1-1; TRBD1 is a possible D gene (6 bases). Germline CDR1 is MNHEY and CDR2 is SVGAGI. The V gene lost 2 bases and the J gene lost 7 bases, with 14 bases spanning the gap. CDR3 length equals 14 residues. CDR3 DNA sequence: TGTGCCAGCAGTTACGTCCGGGGGCGAGGTGAAGCTTTCTTT. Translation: CASSYVRGRGEAFF.

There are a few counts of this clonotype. CDR3 nucleotides: TGTGCCAGCAGCTTAGACGTCAAGTCCTACAATGAGCAGTTCTTC. Protein sequence: CASSLDVKSYNEQFF. The chain has TRBV7-9 and TRBJ2-1; no clear D gene. The CDR3 loop spans 15 amino acids. In germline, CDR1 is SEHNR, CDR2 FQNEAQ (reference sequence). Trimming left V 1 base short and J 1 base short, with 8 bases between.

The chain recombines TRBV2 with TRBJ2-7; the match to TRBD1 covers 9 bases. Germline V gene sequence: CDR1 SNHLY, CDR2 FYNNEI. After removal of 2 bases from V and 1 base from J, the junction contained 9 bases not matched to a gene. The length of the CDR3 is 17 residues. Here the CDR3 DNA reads TGTGCCAGCAGTGAACGTCCGTTAGGGACAGGGTCCTACGAGCAGTACTTC. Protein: CASSERPLGTGSYEQYF.

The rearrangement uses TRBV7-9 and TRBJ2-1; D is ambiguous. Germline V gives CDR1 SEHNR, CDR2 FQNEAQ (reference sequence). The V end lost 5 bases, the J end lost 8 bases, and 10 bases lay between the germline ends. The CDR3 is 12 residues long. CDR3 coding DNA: TGTGCCAGCAGCCAAAAGCTTTATGAGCAGTTCTTC. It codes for CASSQKLYEQFF.

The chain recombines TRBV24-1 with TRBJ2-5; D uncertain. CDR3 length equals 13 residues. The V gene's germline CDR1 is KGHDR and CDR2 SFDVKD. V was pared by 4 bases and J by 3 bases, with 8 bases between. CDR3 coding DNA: TGTGCCACCAGTGACCCCCAGGAAGAGACCCAGTACTTC. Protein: CATSDPQEETQYF.

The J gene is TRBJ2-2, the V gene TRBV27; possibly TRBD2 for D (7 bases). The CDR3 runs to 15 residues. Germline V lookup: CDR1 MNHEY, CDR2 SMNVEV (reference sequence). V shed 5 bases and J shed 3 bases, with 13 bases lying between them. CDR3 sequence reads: CASSRGGGYTGELFF. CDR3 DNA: TGTGCCAGCAGTCGCGGGGGCGGGTACACCGGGGAGCTGTTTTTT.

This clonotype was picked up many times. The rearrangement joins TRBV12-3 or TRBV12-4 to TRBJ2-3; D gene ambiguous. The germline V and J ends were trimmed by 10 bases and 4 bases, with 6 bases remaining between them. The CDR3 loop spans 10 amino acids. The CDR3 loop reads CAITSDTQYF. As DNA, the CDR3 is TGTGCCATCACGTCAGATACGCAGTATTTT.

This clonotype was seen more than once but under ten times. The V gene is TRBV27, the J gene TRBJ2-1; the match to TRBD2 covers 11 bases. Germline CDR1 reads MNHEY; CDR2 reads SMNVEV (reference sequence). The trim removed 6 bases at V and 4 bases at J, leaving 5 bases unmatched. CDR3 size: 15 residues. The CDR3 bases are TGTGCCAGCAGCATGGGACTAGCGGTTTACAATGAGCAGTTCTTC. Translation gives CASSMGLAVYNEQFF.

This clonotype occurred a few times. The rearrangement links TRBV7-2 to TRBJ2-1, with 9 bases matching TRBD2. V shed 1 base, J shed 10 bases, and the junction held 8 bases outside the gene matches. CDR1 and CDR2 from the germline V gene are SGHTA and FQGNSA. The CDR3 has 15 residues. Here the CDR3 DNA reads TGTGCCAGCAGCTTAGAAGCGGGAGGCCCTTGGGAGCAGTTCTTC. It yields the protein CASSLEAGGPWEQFF. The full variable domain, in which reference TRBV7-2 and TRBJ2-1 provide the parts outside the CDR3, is GAGVSQSPSNKVTEKGKDVELRCDPISGHTALYWYRQSLGQGLEFLIYFQGNSAPDKSGLPSDRFSAERTGGSVSTLTIQRTQQEDSAVYLCASSLEAGGPWEQFFGPGTRLTVL.

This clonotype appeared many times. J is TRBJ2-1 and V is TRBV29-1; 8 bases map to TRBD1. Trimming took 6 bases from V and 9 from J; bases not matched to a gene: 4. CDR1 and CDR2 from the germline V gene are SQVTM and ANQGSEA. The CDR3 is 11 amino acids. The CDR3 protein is CSVSQGVEQFF. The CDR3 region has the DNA TGCAGCGTATCACAGGGGGTTGAGCAGTTCTTC.

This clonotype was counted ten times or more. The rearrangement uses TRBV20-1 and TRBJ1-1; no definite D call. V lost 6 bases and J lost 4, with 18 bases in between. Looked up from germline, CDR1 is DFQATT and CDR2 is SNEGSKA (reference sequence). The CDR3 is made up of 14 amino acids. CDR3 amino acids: CSAKLGDVSTEAFF. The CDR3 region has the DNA TGCAGTGCCAAGCTTGGGGATGTCTCCACTGAAGCTTTCTTT.